This TCR beta chain was captured by sequencing in a study of patients and donors after allogeneic stem cell transplantation. One entry per CDR3 protein, called by TCRdb with MiXCR from the RT-PCR reads. The sample contains about 150,000 distinct CDR3 sequences, 37% of which appear only once. This CDR3 spans 14 amino acids. Germline assignment: CDR1 SQVTM and CDR2 ANQGSEA. V shed 3 bases and J 1 base; nucleotides not matched to a gene: 4. In this sample, this clonotype turned up many times. This receptor was taken from a human donor who was either an allogeneic HSCT recipient or a stem cell or donor lymphocyte infusion donor (not recorded which). It is not recorded whose cells these are; they may come from a transplant donor. This chain joins TRBV29-1 and TRBJ1-1; TRBD1 matches 8 bases. Sequenced material: blood, either unsorted or a sorted T cell fraction (not recorded which). The CDR3: CSVEGTGANTEAFF. The DNA for the CDR3 is TGCAGCGTTGAGGGGACAGGCGCGAACACTGAAGCTTTCTTT.